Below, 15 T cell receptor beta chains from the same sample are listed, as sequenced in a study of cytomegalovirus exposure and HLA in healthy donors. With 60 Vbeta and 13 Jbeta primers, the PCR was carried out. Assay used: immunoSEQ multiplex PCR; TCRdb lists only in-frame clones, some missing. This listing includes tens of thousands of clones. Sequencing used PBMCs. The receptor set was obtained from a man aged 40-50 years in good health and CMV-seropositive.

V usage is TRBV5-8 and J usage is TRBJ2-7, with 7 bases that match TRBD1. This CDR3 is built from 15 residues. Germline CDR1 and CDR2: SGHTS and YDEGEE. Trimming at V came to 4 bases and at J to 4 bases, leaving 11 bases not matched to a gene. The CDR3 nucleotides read TGTGCCAGCAGCCGCACCGGGACAGATCCTTACGAGCAGTACTTC. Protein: CASSRTGTDPYEQYF.

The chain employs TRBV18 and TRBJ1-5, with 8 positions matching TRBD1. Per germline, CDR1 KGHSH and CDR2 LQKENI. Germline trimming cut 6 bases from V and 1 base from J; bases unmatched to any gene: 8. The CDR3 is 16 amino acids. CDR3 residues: CASSEQGGRSNQPQHF. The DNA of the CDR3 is TGTGCCAGCTCCGAACAGGGGGGAAGAAGCAATCAGCCCCAGCATTTT.

The CDR3 coding sequence is TGTGCCAGCAGCCAGGACAGGGCTTACAGCGAGCAGTACTTC. This codes for CASSQDRAYSEQYF. The V call is TRBV7-8, the J call TRBJ2-7; 8 bases line up with TRBD1. V shed 5 bases and J 6 bases; nucleotides not matched to a gene: 9. Germline V CDR1 and CDR2: SGHVS, FQNEAQ. This CDR3 has 14 amino acids.

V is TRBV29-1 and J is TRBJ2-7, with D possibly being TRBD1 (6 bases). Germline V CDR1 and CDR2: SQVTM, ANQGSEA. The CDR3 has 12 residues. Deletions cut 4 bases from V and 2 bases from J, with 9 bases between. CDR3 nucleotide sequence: TGCAGCGTTGCTGGACAGACCTACGAGCAGTACTTC. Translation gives CSVAGQTYEQYF.

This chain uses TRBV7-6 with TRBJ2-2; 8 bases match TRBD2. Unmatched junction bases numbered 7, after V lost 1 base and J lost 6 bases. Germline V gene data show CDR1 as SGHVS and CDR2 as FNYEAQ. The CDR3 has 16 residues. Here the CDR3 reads CASSLEFSGVAGELFF. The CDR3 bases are TGTGCCAGCAGCTTAGAGTTTAGCGGGGTCGCCGGGGAGCTGTTTTTT.

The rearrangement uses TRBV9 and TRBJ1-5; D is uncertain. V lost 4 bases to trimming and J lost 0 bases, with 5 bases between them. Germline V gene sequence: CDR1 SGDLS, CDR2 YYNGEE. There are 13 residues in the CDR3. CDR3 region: CASSLNSNQPQHF. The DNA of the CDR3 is TGTGCCAGCAGCTTAAATAGCAATCAGCCCCAGCATTTT.

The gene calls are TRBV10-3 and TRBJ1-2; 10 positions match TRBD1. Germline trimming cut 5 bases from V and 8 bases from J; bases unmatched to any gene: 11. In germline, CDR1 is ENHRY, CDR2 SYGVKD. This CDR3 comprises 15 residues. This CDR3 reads CAISTPMTGGGGYTF. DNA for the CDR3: TGTGCCATCAGTACCCCGATGACAGGGGGCGGGGGCTACACCTTC.

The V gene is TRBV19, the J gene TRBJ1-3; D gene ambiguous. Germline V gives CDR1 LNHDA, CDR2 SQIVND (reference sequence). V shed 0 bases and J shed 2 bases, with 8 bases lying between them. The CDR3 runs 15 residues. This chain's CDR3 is CASSIEHLPGNTIYF. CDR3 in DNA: TGTGCCAGTAGTATAGAACATCTTCCTGGAAACACCATATATTTT.

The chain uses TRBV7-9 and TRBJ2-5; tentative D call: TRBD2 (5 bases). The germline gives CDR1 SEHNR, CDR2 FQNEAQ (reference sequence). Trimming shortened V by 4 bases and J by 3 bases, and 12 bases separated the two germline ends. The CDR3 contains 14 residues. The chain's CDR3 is CASSSPTREETQYF. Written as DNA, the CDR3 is TGTGCCAGCAGCTCTCCAACTAGGGAAGAGACCCAGTACTTC.

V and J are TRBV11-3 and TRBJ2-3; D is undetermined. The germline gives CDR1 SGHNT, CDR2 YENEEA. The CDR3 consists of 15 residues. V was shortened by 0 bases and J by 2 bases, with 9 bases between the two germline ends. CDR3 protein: CASSLDLADTDTQYF. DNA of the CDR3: TGTGCCAGCAGCTTAGATCTCGCGGACACAGATACGCAGTATTTT.

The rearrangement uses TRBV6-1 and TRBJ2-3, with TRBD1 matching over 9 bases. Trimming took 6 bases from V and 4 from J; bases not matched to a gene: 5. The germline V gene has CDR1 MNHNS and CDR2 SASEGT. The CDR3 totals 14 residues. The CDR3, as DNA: TGTGCCAGCAGACGTACAGGGGGCTCAGATACGCAGTATTTT. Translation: CASRRTGGSDTQYF.

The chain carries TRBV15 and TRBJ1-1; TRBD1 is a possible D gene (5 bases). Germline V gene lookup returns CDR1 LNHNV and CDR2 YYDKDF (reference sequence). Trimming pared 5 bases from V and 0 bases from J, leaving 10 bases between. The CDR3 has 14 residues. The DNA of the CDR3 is TGTGCCACCAGCGGCGACAGCTTGAACACTGAAGCTTTCTTT. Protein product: CATSGDSLNTEAFF. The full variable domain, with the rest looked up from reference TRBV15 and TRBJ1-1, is DAMVIQNPRYQVTQFGKPVTLSCSQTLNHNVMYWYQQKSSQAPKLLFHYYDKDFNNEADTPDNFQSRRPNTSFCFLDIRSPGLGDTAMYLCATSGDSLNTEAFFGQGTRLTVV.

The CDR3 DNA follows: TGCAGCGTTGAAGAGGAACCCGGGACAGGGTCCTACGAGCAGTACTTC. Translated: CSVEEEPGTGSYEQYF. The chain uses TRBV29-1 and TRBJ2-7; 9 positions agree with TRBD1. The CDR3 length is 16 residues. V was clipped by 0 bases and J by 1 base; unmatched bases: 7. The germline CDR1 and CDR2 sequences are SQVTM and ANQGSEA.

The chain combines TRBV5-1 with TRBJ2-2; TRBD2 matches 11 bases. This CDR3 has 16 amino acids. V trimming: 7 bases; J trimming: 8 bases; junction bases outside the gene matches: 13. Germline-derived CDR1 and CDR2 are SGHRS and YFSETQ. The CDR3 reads CASQWMGLAVAGELFF. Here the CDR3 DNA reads TGCGCCAGCCAGTGGATGGGACTAGCGGTCGCGGGGGAGCTGTTTTTT.

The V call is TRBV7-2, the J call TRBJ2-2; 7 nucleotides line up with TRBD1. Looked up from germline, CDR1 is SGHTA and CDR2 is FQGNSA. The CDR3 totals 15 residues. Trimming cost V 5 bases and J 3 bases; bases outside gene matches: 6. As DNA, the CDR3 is TGTGCCAGCAGCCTGGGGCAGGGGGACACCGGGGAGCTGTTTTTT. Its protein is CASSLGQGDTGELFF.